Below, 3 T cell receptor beta chains from the same sample are listed, as sequenced in a study of blood T cell repertoires in COVID-19. The assay was immunoSEQ multiplex PCR, and TCRdb's table has in-frame clones only and misses some. The profile shows 6,200 or so clones, roughly four fifths of them singletons. The specimen was peripheral blood. The receptors were sampled from a man in his 60s with acute or convalescent COVID-19.

This chain connects TRBV3-1 (or the pseudogene TRBV3-2) to TRBJ2-6; D is unresolved. The CDR3 is 13 residues long. V lost 3 bases and J 10 bases, leaving 10 bases between the germline ends. The V gene's germline CDR1 is LGHDT and CDR2 YNNKEL (reference sequence). The CDR3 protein is CASSQTNLNVLTF. The DNA for the CDR3 is TGTGCCAGCAGCCAGACAAATTTGAACGTCCTGACTTTC.

The V and J genes are TRBV6-2 or TRBV6-3 and TRBJ1-5; the D is unclear. Germline V gene data show CDR1 as MNHEY and CDR2 as SVGEGT. V was clipped by 4 bases and J by 0 bases, with 7 bases between them. CDR3 length: 14 residues. CDR3 residues: CASSLTASNQPQHF. The CDR3 DNA is TGTGCCAGCAGTTTAACAGCTAGCAATCAGCCCCAGCATTTT.

This chain joins TRBV18 and TRBJ2-5, with 10 nucleotides matching TRBD1. The CDR3 has 16 residues. V was pared by 4 bases and J by 4 bases, with 9 bases of the junction left unmatched. Germline V gene lookup returns CDR1 KGHSH and CDR2 LQKENI. The CDR3 nucleotides are TGTGCCAGCTCACAAAACGGACAGGGGGGAGGAGAGACCCAGTACTTC. It translates to CASSQNGQGGGETQYF.